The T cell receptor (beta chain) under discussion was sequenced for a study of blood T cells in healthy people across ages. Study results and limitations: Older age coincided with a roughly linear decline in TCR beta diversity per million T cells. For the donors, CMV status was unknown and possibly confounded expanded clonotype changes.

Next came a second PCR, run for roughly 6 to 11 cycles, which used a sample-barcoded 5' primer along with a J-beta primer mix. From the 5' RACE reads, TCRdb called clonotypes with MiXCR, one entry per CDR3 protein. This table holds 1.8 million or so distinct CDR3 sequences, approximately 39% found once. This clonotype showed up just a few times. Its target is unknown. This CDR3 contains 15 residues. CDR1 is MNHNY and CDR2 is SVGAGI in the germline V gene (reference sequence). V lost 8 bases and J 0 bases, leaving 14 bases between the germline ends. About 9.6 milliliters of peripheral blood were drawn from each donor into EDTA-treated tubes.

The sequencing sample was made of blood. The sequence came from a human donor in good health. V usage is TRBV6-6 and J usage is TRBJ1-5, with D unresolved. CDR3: CASGSGPTSNQPQHF. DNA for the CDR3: TGTGCCAGCGGGAGCGGACCGACTAGCAATCAGCCCCAGCATTTT.